This TCR beta chain was found in a study of blood T cells in healthy people across ages. This clonotype was detected only a few times. What it binds is not known. Together with a sample-barcoded 5' primer, a J-beta primer mix was included in a second PCR lasting about 7 to 11 cycles. Each cDNA was tagged by a template-switch adaptor containing 12 random nucleotides. TCRdb re-analysed the 5' RACE reads in MiXCR, keeping a single row per CDR3 protein. The data show fewer than 800,000 distinct CDR3 sequences, with roughly 21% seen just once and 3.5% to 4% held by the top ten. Findings of the study overall: Compared with aged donors, long-lived donors showed fewer expanded clones, suggesting selection.

Each donor supplied approximately 10 milliliters of peripheral blood. The authors extracted at least 5 micrograms of total RNA per sample. The CDR3 runs to 12 residues. Germline CDR1 reads KGHDR; CDR2 reads SFDVKD. V was pared by 10 bases and J by 11 bases, with 19 bases between. The gene calls are TRBV24-1 and TRBJ1-1; D may be TRBD1 (6 bases). The sequence came from a man aged 65-85 years in good health. Sequenced input: blood. In DNA form, the CDR3 reads TGTGCCACTGTGGGGGGCAGGCTCGCGGCTTTCTTT. Translation gives CATVGGRLAAFF.